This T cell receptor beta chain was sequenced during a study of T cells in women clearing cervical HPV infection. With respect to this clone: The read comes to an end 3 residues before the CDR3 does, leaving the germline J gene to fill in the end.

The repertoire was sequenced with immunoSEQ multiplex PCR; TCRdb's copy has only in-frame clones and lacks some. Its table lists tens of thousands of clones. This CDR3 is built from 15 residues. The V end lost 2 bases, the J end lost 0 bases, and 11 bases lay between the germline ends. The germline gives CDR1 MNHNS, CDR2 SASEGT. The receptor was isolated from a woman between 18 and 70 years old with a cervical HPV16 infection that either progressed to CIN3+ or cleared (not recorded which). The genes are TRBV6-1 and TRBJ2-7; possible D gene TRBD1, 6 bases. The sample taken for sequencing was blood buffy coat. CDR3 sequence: CASSEQDRSSYEQYF. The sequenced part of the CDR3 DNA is TGTGCCAGCAGTGAACAGGACAGAAGCTCCTACGAG.